This TCR beta chain was recovered during a study of blood T cell repertoires in COVID-19. Across the whole study: Acute and convalescent COVID-19 specimens originated in the United States, Italy and Spain. PBMCs, B-cell-depleted T cells, or T cells were the source of the cDNA or gDNA that made up the material.

V shed 0 bases and J shed 3 bases, with 15 bases lying between them. The CDR3 runs to 16 residues. Germline V gene sequence: CDR1 SGHRS, CDR2 YFSETQ. Authors' analysis steps: Cell counts per sample came from amplifying reference gene primers. Here immunoSEQ multiplex PCR was the method, and the copy in TCRdb shows in-frame clones only, minus some. V and J calls and clone size follow that table, whereas D and trimming were derived from the DNA. The repertoire holds around 180,000 clones, approximately 82% seen once, with 10% in the top ten. This TCR derives from an elderly woman with active or convalescent COVID-19. What was sequenced was peripheral blood. The chain links TRBV5-1 to TRBJ1-2; D possibly corresponds to TRBD1 (5 bases). CDR3 DNA: TGCGCCAGCAGCTTGGATGCGGGGCGAAGGTACTATGGCTACACCTTC. This gives the protein CASSLDAGRRYYGYTF.